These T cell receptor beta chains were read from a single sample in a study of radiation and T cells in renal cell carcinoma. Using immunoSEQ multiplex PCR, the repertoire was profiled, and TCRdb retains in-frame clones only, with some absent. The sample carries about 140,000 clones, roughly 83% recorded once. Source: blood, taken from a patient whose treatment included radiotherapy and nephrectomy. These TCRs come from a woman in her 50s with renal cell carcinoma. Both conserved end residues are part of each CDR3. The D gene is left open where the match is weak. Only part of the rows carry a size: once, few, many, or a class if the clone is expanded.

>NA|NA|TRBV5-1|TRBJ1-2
TGCGCCAGCAGCTCGGCCTCGAGGCAGGGGAATGGCTACACCTTC
CASSSASRQGNGYTF
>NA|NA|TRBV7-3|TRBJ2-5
TGTGCCAGTTCCCGGGGGGCTCAAGAGACCCAGTACTTC
CASSRGAQETQYF
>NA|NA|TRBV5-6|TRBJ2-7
TGTGCCAGCAGCTTGATCTACGACGGTTCCTACGAGCAGTACTTC
CASSLIYDGSYEQYF
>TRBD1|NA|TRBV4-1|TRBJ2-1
TGCGCCAGCAGCCAGACTCCGGGACAGGGTTCGCGATTCTTC
CASSQTPGQGSRFF
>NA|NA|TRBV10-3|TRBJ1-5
TGTGCCATCAGTGGGGGGGACCGGAATCAGCCCCAGCATTTT
CAISGGDRNQPQHF
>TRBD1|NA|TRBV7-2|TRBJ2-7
TGTGCCAGCAGGAAATCAAGACAGGGGGACGAGCAGTACTTC
CASRKSRQGDEQYF
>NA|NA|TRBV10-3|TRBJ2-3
TGTGCCATCAGTGAGTCCGCGGGTAGGGTCCTCCAGGATACGCAGTATTTT
CAISESAGRVLQDTQYF
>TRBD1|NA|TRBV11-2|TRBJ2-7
TGTGCCAGCAGCTTAGGCTTTGGGACAGGGGGTTCTCACCCCTACGAGCAGTACTTC
CASSLGFGTGGSHPYEQYF
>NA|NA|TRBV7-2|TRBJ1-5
TGTGCCAGCTCCCGGCCATATAGCAATCAGCCCCAGCATTTT
CASSRPYSNQPQHF
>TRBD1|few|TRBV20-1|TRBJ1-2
TGCAGTGCCAGGGGGGATAGGGGCTACACCTTC
CSARGDRGYTF
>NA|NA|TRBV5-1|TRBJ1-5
TGCGCCAGCAGCTTGCAGGGGTATAGCAATCAGCCCCAGCATTTT
CASSLQGYSNQPQHF
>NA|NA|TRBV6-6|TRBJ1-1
TGTGCCAGCAGTTACGGGGAGAGGAACACTGAAGCTTTCTTT
CASSYGERNTEAFF
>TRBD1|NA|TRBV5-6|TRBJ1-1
TGTGCCAGCAGTAGAGACAGGGCTGAAGCTTTCTTT
CASSRDRAEAFF
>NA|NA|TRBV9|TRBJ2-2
TGTGCCAGCAGCTGGGCCTCGAACACCGGGGAGCTGTTTTTT
CASSWASNTGELFF
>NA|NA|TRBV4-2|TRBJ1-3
TGTGCCAGCAGCCAAGAAGTCAGGGGCTCTATTGGAAACACCATATATTTT
CASSQEVRGSIGNTIYF
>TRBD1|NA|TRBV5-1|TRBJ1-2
TGCGCCAGCAGCCCAGGACAGGGATTGAGTGGCTACACCTTC
CASSPGQGLSGYTF
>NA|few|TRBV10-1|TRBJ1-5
TGCGCCAGCAGTGACAGAAATCAGCCCCAGCATTTT
CASSDRNQPQHF
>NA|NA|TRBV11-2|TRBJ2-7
TGTGCCAATCCCAGGGGACGCGAGCAGTACTTC
CANPRGREQYF
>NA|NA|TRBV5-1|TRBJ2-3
TGCGCCAGCAGCGTCACAGGGGAGGACACAGATACGCAGTATTTT
CASSVTGEDTDTQYF
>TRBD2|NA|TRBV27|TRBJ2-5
TGTGCCAGCAGTTCGCCGCAAGGACTAGCAGGAGAGACCCAGTACTTC
CASSSPQGLAGETQYF
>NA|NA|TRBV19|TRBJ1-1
TGTGCCAGTAGTCCACGACAGTACACTGAAGCTTTCTTT
CASSPRQYTEAFF
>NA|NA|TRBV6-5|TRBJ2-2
TGTGCCAGCAGTTACTCTGAGGGGCGGATCACCGGGGAGCTGTTTTTT
CASSYSEGRITGELFF
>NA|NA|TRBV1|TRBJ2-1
TGCACCAGCAGCCTGGCGGGGCGACACAATGAGCAGTTCTTC
CTSSLAGRHNEQFF
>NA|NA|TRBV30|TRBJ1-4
TGTGCCTGGACCCTCCCCGGTGTTGAAAAACTGTTTTTT
CAWTLPGVEKLFF
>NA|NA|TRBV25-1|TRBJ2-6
TGTGCCAGCGGGAGCTCTGGGGCCAACGTCCTGACTTTC
CASGSSGANVLTF
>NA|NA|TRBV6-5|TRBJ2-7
TGTGCCAGCAGTCGAGACGGAGACCAAAACGAGCAGTACTTC
CASSRDGDQNEQYF
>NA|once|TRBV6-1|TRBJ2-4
TGTGCCAGCAGTGCCCCCGTGGGCAGAGGCAAAAACATTCAGTACTTC
CASSAPVGRGKNIQYF
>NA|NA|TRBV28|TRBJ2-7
TGTGCCAGCAGTCGGGACGAATTCGGCGAGCAGTACTTC
CASSRDEFGEQYF
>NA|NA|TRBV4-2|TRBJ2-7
TGTGCCAGCAGCCAAGATCGGAACTACGAGCAGTACTTC
CASSQDRNYEQYF
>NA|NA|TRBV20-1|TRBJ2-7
TGCAGTTGCAAGGGAGGTTACGAGCAGTACTTC
CSCKGGYEQYF
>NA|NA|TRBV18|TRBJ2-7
TGTGCCAGCTCACCAGCCGTCTACGAGCAGTACTTC
CASSPAVYEQYF
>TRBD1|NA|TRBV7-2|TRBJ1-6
TGTGCCAGCACCCTTTCGCCGGGACAGGGTTTGGGGGCCCTCCACTTT
CASTLSPGQGLGALHF
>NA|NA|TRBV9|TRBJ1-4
TGTGCCAGCAGCTTAAGCGCGGCGGGGGTTGAAAAACTGTTTTTT
CASSLSAAGVEKLFF
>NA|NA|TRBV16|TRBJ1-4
TGTGCCAGCAGCCAATCGGTAGACTTTGAAAAACTGTTTTTT
CASSQSVDFEKLFF
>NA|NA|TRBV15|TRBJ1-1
TGTGCCACGTTACGGGGTTCTAACACTGAAGCTTTCTTT
CATLRGSNTEAFF
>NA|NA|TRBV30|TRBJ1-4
TGTGCCTGGAGTGTAACGGGAGACCCAGGTGAAAAACTGTTTTTT
CAWSVTGDPGEKLFF
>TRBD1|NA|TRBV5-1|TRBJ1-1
TGCGCCAGCAGCTGGGAACACAGGGGGGTCACTGAAGCTTTCTTT
CASSWEHRGVTEAFF
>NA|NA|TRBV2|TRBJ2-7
TGTGCCAGCAGCACATCGATCGGGGCAGGGAGCTCCTACGAGCAGTACTTC
CASSTSIGAGSSYEQYF
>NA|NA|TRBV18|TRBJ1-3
TGTGCCAGCTCACCACCAGCAGGGGCTGGAAACACCATATATTTT
CASSPPAGAGNTIYF
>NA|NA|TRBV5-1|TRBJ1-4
TGCGCCAGCAGCTTGGGACAGTCTAATGAAAAACTGTTTTTT
CASSLGQSNEKLFF
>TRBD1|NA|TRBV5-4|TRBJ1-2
TGTGCCAGCAGTCATTCAGGGGGCTCCGTATTGGGCTACACCTTC
CASSHSGGSVLGYTF
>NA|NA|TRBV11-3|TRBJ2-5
TGTGCCAGCAGCCAAGGGCGGGGCGAGACCCAGTACTTC
CASSQGRGETQYF
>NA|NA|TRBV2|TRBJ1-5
TGTGCCAGCAGTACCGGGGGCTTAAGCAATCAGCCCCAGCATTTT
CASSTGGLSNQPQHF
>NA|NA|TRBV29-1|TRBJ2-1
TGCAGCGTTGACCGGGGGTTGGGGAATTACAATGAGCAGTTCTTC
CSVDRGLGNYNEQFF
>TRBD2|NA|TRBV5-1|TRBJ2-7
TGCGCCAGCAGCCCCGGTGAGAGCGGGACCGAGCAGTACTTC
CASSPGESGTEQYF